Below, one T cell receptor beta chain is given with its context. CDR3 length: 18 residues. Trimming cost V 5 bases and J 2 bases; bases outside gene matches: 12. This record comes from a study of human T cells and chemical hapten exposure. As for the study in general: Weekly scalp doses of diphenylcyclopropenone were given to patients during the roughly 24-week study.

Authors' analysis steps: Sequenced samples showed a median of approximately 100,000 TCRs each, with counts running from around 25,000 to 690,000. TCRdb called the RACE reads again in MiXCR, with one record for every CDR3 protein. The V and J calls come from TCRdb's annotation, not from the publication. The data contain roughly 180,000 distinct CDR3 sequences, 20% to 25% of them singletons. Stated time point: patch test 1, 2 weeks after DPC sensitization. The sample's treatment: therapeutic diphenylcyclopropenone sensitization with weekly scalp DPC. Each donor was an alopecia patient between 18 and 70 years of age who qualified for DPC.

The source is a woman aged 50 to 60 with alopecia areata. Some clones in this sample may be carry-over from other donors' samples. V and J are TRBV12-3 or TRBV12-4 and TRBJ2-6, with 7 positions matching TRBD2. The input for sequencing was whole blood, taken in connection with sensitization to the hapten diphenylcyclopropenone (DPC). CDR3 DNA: TGTGCCAGCAGTCCCGGGACTGGCGGGAGTCCTGGGGCCAACGTCCTGACTTTC. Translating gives CASSPGTGGSPGANVLTF.